The 24 T cell receptor beta chains presented below share a single source sample, sequenced in a study of T-cell reconstitution after alpha-beta-depleted transplantation in children. For TCRbeta, the library was prepared with unique molecular identifiers. Using its own MiXCR run on the PCR reads, TCRdb lists one record per CDR3 protein. The sample has some 500,000 distinct CDR3 sequences; around a third are singletons. Source: PBMCs from the stem cell graft donor, taken from the stem cell graft. The receptors here all came from a human donor who donated a stem cell graft to a child with aplastic anemia.

The chain couples TRBV12-3 or TRBV12-4 to TRBJ1-1, with no clear D. Trimming removed 3 bases at V and 1 base at J, with 15 bases between. The length of the CDR3 is 16 residues. This CDR3 is CASSFRPGGGNTEAFF. CDR3 DNA sequence: TGTGCCAGCAGTTTTCGGCCGGGAGGCGGGAACACTGAAGCTTTCTTT.

The rearrangement links TRBV15 to TRBJ2-5; 8 bases agree with TRBD1. The germline CDR1 and CDR2 sequences are LNHNV and YYDKDF (reference sequence). This CDR3 contains 18 residues. J was trimmed by 4 bases and V by 0 bases; bases with no gene match: 13. The CDR3 protein is CATSRDHFERQGRETQYF. DNA for the CDR3: TGTGCCACCAGCAGAGATCATTTCGAAAGACAGGGGCGAGAGACCCAGTACTTC.

The V and J genes are TRBV29-1 and TRBJ1-2, with 8 bases that match TRBD1. The germline CDR1 and CDR2 sequences are SQVTM and ANQGSEA. J was trimmed by 3 bases and V by 6 bases; bases with no gene match: 12. There are 15 residues in the CDR3. The CDR3 spells CSVFLWTGSDYGYTF. CDR3 nucleotide sequence: TGCAGCGTCTTTCTATGGACAGGGTCCGACTATGGCTACACCTTC. Full variable domain (missing parts from reference TRBV29-1 and TRBJ1-2): SAVISQKPSRDICQRGTSLTIQCQVDSQVTMMFWYRQQPGQSLTLIATANQGSEATYESGFVIDKFPISRPNLTFSTLTVSNMSPEDSSIYLCSVFLWTGSDYGYTFGSGTRLTVV.

The J gene is TRBJ1-1, the V gene TRBV3-1; 11 positions agree with TRBD1. CDR1 is LGHDT, CDR2 YNNKEL, per germline (reference sequence). Germline trimming cut 6 bases from V and 0 bases from J; bases unmatched to any gene: 6. This CDR3 has 16 amino acids. The CDR3 coding sequence is TGTGCCAGCAGTGGGACAGGGGGTCGTATGAACACTGAAGCTTTCTTT. Its protein product is CASSGTGGRMNTEAFF.

The chain carries TRBV5-6 and TRBJ2-5; 8 bases agree with TRBD2. Germline V CDR1 and CDR2: SGHDT, YYEEEE. Losses at the gene ends were 3 bases for V and 4 bases for J; bases not matched to a gene: 14. The CDR3 covers 17 residues. The CDR3 nucleotides are TGTGCCAGCAGCTCCTACCCTATAGCGGCGGGGGGAGAGACCCAGTACTTC. Protein product: CASSSYPIAAGGETQYF.

The V gene is TRBV5-5, the J gene TRBJ2-2; tentative D call: TRBD1 (5 bases). Germline V gene lookup returns CDR1 SGHKS and CDR2 YYEKEE (reference sequence). V shed 1 base and J shed 3 bases, with 7 bases lying between them. The CDR3 spans 14 residues. The CDR3 nucleotides read TGTGCCAGCAGCTTGTTACAGGACACCGGGGAGCTGTTTTTT. Translation: CASSLLQDTGELFF. Full variable domain (remainder filled in from reference TRBV5-5 and TRBJ2-2): DAGVTQSPTHLIKTRGQQVTLRCSPISGHKSVSWYQQVLGQGPQFIFQYYEKEERGRGNFPDRFSARQFPNYSSELNVNALLLGDSALYLCASSLLQDTGELFFGEGSRLTVL.

The genes are TRBV6-2 or TRBV6-3 and TRBJ2-5; tentative D call: TRBD2 (6 bases). This CDR3 is 17 amino acids long. Germline V gene lookup returns CDR1 MNHEY and CDR2 SVGEGT. The V and J ends lost 5 bases and 2 bases respectively, with 21 bases between them. The chain's CDR3 is CASSRPGTGYNQETQYF. The DNA of the CDR3 is TGTGCCAGCAGTCGTCCCGGGACTGGTTACAATCAAGAGACCCAGTACTTC.

The gene calls are TRBV4-3 and TRBJ1-3; the match to TRBD1 covers 10 bases. Germline values: CDR1 LGHNA, CDR2 YSLEER. The CDR3 is 16 amino acids. After removal of 3 bases from V and 3 bases from J, the junction contained 5 bases not matched to a gene. CDR3 protein: CASSQGTGAVGNTIYF. The CDR3, as DNA: TGCGCCAGCAGCCAGGGGACAGGGGCCGTTGGAAACACCATATATTTT.

Details on this clonotype: Compared with germline, one end of the junction differs, possibly owing to a read error. V and J are TRBV18 and TRBJ1-1; D gene uncertain. The CDR3 consists of 13 residues. CDR1 is KGHSH and CDR2 is LQKENI in the germline V gene. CDR3 nucleotides: TGTGCCAGCTCAATGGTAGAGAACACTGAAGCTTTCTTC. The encoded protein is CASSMVENTEAFF.

The rearrangement joins TRBV6-2 or TRBV6-3 to TRBJ2-1; possibly TRBD2 for D (6 bases). This CDR3 has 14 amino acids. Germline CDR1 MNHEY, CDR2 SVGEGT. V was trimmed by 2 bases and J by 8 bases, leaving 13 bases between them. The CDR3 protein is CASSYISWGDEQFF. CDR3 DNA sequence: TGTGCCAGCAGTTACATTTCGTGGGGGGATGAGCAGTTCTTC.

This clonotype was found a few times. The chain has TRBV5-1 and TRBJ2-5; D is unclear. CDR1 and CDR2 (germline): SGHRS, YFSETQ. CDR3 length: 14 amino acids. V lost 4 bases and J lost 2, with 12 bases in between. CDR3 DNA: TGCGCCAGCAGCCGGTATGGAGCGCAAGAGACCCAGTACTTC. Translating it yields CASSRYGAQETQYF. The complete variable domain, with remaining parts taken from reference TRBV5-1 and TRBJ2-5, reads KAGVTQTPRYLIKTRGQQVTLSCSPISGHRSVSWYQQTPGQGLQFLFEYFSETQRNKGNFPGRFSGRQFSNSRSEMNVSTLELGDSALYLCASSRYGAQETQYFGPGTRLLVL.

The chain is built from TRBV28 and TRBJ2-7, with 7 positions matching TRBD2. Germline V gene lookup returns CDR1 MDHEN and CDR2 SYDVKM. The CDR3 extends over 15 amino acids. The J segment lost 4 bases and the V segment lost 7 bases, leaving 13 bases of the junction unmatched. The chain's CDR3 is CASTPAGTGGYEQYF. The CDR3 nucleotides read TGTGCCAGCACCCCGGCCGGGACGGGGGGTTACGAGCAGTACTTC.

This clonotype was seen a handful of times. The CDR3 DNA reads TGCAGTGCTTATGTTAGCGGGAGGCCCAATGAGCAGTTCTTC. It specifies CSAYVSGRPNEQFF. The chain joins TRBV20-1 to TRBJ2-1; 10 positions agree with TRBD2. Trimming removed 5 bases from V and 6 bases from J; junction bases left unmatched: 7. In germline, CDR1 is DFQATT, CDR2 SNEGSKA (reference sequence). CDR3 length: 14 amino acids.

The sample holds a few counts of this clonotype. The V and J genes are TRBV5-1 and TRBJ2-5; D is uncertain. Trimming removed 2 bases at V and 5 bases at J, with 16 bases between. Per the germline V gene, CDR1 is SGHRS and CDR2 is YFSETQ. The CDR3 has 15 amino acids. Written as DNA, the CDR3 is TGCGCCAGCAGCTTTACCGGGCCCCTCGGGGAGACCCAGTACTTC. It specifies CASSFTGPLGETQYF.

This clonotype was seen only a few times. The rearrangement uses TRBV20-1 and TRBJ2-7; 7 bases are shared with TRBD1. Germline lookup yields CDR1 DFQATT and CDR2 SNEGSKA (reference sequence). The CDR3 loop spans 13 amino acids. Trimming took 3 bases from V and 6 from J; bases not matched to a gene: 8. CDR3 loop: CSASRGTVTEQYF. CDR3 coding DNA: TGCAGTGCTAGTAGAGGGACAGTCACCGAGCAGTACTTC.

The table lists this clonotype with a few counts. The chain joins TRBV30 to TRBJ1-1; D is unresolved. Per the germline V gene, CDR1 is GTSNPN and CDR2 is SVGIG (reference sequence). V was shortened by 4 bases and J by 0 bases, with 9 bases between the two germline ends. This CDR3 is 13 amino acids long. CDR3 residues: CAWTLTVNTEAFF. CDR3 coding DNA: TGTGCCTGGACGCTGACGGTGAACACTGAAGCTTTCTTT.

V and J are TRBV4-3 and TRBJ2-1; 9 nucleotides agree with TRBD2. Trimming at V came to 1 base and at J to 6 bases, leaving 10 bases not matched to a gene. Germline V CDR1 and CDR2: LGHNA, YSLEER. The length of the CDR3 is 17 residues. This chain's CDR3 is CASSQAFSAGGGNEQFF. CDR3 sequence (DNA): TGCGCCAGCAGCCAAGCGTTTTCGGCGGGAGGGGGCAATGAGCAGTTCTTC.

The chain carries TRBV18 and TRBJ2-5, with TRBD2 identical over 7 bases. The CDR3 runs 14 residues. J was trimmed by 3 bases and V by 5 bases; bases with no gene match: 6. The germline V gene encodes CDR1 KGHSH and CDR2 LQKENI. CDR3 loop: CASSSASGEETQYF. The CDR3 DNA is TGTGCCAGCTCATCGGCTAGCGGCGAAGAGACCCAGTACTTC.

This clonotype was counted between two and nine times. For the CDR3, the DNA is TGTGCCAGCAGTTACGCCCACCTTATGAACACTGAAGCTTTCTTT. Protein sequence: CASSYAHLMNTEAFF. The rearrangement uses TRBV6-5 and TRBJ1-1; D is undetermined. V dropped 2 bases and J dropped 0 bases, with 10 bases sitting between them. There are 15 residues in the CDR3. Germline loops: CDR1 MNHEY, CDR2 SVGAGI.

The CDR3 loop reads CSANKGKPQHF. CDR3 sequence (DNA): TGCAGTGCTAATAAGGGGAAGCCCCAGCATTTT. V is TRBV20-1 and J is TRBJ1-5; D is possibly TRBD1 (5 bases). The CDR3 extends over 11 amino acids. Deletions cut 4 bases from V and 8 bases from J, with 9 bases between. Germline V CDR1 and CDR2: DFQATT, SNEGSKA (reference sequence).

This clonotype has a handful of counts. This chain connects TRBV7-2 to TRBJ2-2; 8 bases map to TRBD1. V shed 1 base and J 9 bases; nucleotides not matched to a gene: 7. This CDR3 has 15 residues. Germline loops: CDR1 SGHTA, CDR2 FQGNSA. CDR3 sequence: CASSLGWTGIRELFF. The CDR3 nucleotides read TGTGCCAGCAGCTTAGGGTGGACAGGGATAAGGGAGCTGTTTTTT.

This clonotype was seen ten or more times. The chain employs TRBV5-4 and TRBJ1-1; TRBD1 matches 8 bases. The CDR3 contains 16 residues. Germline V gene lookup returns CDR1 SGHNT and CDR2 YYREEE (reference sequence). The V gene end was trimmed by 0 bases and the J gene end by 6 bases; junction bases not matched to a gene: 10. CDR3 sequence reads: CASSLVRPGGRAEAFF. CDR3 in DNA: TGTGCCAGCAGCTTGGTTAGGCCAGGGGGCCGAGCTGAAGCTTTCTTT.

The J gene is TRBJ1-1, the V gene TRBV5-1; D is uncertain. The CDR3 has 17 residues. Deletions cut 2 bases from V and 2 bases from J, with 19 bases between. Germline lookup yields CDR1 SGHRS and CDR2 YFSETQ. The CDR3: CASSFRVAQGANTEAFF. Here the CDR3 DNA reads TGCGCCAGCAGCTTTAGGGTCGCACAAGGTGCCAACACTGAAGCTTTCTTT.

The sample holds a few counts of this clonotype. The chain has TRBV20-1 and TRBJ2-2; D unresolved. This CDR3 has 13 amino acids. Trimming left V 0 bases short and J 7 bases short, with 9 bases between. Germline assignment: CDR1 DFQATT and CDR2 SNEGSKA (reference sequence). The CDR3 loop is CSAREGPGGELFF. CDR3 DNA sequence: TGCAGTGCTAGAGAAGGGCCCGGCGGGGAGCTGTTTTTT.